The clone carrying this T cell receptor beta chain has more than one count but fewer than ten. The source of the sample is a study of blood T cell repertoires in COVID-19. Study overall: There were acute and convalescent COVID-19 samples, and they came from the United States, Italy and Spain.

There are 14 residues in the CDR3. V lost 3 bases, J lost 2 bases, and 10 bases lay in between. Per the germline V gene, CDR1 is SGHTA and CDR2 is FQGNSA. Per the original data handling: Using reference gene primer amplification, nucleated cell counts were estimated. The assay was immunoSEQ multiplex PCR, and TCRdb's table has in-frame clones only and misses some. V, J and clone size reflect that table, while D and trimming were determined from the DNA. The profile covers about 150,000 clones, with about 85% appearing a single time and 8.3% taken by the ten largest. This clonotype originated in a woman aged 55 to 70 with COVID-19, enrolled during active disease. The rearrangement links TRBV7-2 to TRBJ1-2; D gene unclear. The sequenced sample was peripheral blood. In DNA, the CDR3 is TGTGCCAGCAGCTTGGGCTTGGGCAACTATGGCTACACCTTC. This sequence encodes CASSLGLGNYGYTF.